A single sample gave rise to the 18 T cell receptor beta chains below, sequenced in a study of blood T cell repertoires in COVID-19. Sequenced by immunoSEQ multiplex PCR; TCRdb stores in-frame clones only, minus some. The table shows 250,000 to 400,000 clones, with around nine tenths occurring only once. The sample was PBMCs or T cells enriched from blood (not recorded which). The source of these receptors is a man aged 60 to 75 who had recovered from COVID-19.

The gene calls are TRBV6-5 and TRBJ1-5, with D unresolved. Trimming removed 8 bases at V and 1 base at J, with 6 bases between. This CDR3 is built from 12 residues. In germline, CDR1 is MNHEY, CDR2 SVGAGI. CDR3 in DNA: TGTGCCAGCGAGGGAAGCAATCAGCCCCAGCATTTT. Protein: CASEGSNQPQHF.

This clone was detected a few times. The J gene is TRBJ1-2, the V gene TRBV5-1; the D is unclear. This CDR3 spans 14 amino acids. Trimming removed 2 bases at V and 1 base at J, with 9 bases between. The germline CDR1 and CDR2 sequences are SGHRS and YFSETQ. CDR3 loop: CASSFEQNNYGYTF. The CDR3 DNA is TGCGCCAGCAGCTTTGAACAGAATAACTATGGCTACACCTTC.

CDR3: CASSQRQGASEFYEQYF. CDR3 nucleotide sequence: TGTGCCAGCAGCCAAAGGCAGGGGGCTAGCGAATTCTACGAGCAGTACTTC. The chain employs TRBV5-6 and TRBJ2-7; 8 nucleotides line up with TRBD1. Germline values: CDR1 SGHDT, CDR2 YYEEEE. V lost 4 bases, J lost 3 bases, and 15 bases stayed unmatched. The CDR3 spans 17 residues.

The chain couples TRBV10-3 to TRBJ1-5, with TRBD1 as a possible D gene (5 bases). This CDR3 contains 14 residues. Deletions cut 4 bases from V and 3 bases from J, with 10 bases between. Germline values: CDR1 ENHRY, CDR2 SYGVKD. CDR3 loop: CAISATEPNQPQHF. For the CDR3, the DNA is TGTGCCATCAGTGCGACAGAACCCAATCAGCCCCAGCATTTT.

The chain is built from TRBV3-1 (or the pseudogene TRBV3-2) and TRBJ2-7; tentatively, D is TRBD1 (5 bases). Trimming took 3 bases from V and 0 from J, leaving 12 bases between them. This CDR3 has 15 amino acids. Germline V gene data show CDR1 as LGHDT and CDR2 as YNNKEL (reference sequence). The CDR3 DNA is TGTGCCAGCAGCCAGGGGCCCTCAAGCTCCTACGAGCAGTACTTC. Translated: CASSQGPSSSYEQYF.

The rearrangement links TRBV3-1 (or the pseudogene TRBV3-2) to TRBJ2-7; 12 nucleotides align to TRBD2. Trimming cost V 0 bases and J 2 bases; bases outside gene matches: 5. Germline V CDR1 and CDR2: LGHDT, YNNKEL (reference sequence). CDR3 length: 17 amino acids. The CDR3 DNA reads TGTGCCAGCAGCCAAGATCTGTCTAGCGGGAGGGCCTACGAGCAGTACTTC. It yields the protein CASSQDLSSGRAYEQYF.

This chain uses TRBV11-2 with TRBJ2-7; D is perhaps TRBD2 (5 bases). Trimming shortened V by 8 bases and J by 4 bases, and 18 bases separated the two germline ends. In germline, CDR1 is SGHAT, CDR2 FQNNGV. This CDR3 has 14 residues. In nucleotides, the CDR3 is TGTGCCAGCGCGCCCCGGCTAGCTGGGTACGAGCAGTACTTC. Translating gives CASAPRLAGYEQYF. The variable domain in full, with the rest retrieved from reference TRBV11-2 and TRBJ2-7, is EAGVAQSPRYKIIEKRQSVAFWCNPISGHATLYWYQQILGQGPKLLIQFQNNGVVDDSQLPKDRFSAERLKGVDSTLKIQPAKLEDSAVYLCASAPRLAGYEQYFGPGTRLTVT.

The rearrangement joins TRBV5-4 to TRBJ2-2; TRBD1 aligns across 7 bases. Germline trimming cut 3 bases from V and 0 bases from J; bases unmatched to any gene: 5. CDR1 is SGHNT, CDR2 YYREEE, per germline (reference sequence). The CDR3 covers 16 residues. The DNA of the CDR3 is TGTGCCAGCAGCTCTGGACAGGCGGCGAACACCGGGGAGCTGTTTTTT. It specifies CASSSGQAANTGELFF.

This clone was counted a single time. Here the CDR3 DNA reads TGTGCCAGCATCCGAACAGGGCAAAGGACCACAGATACGCAGTATTTT. This translates into CASIRTGQRTTDTQYF. V usage is TRBV5-6 and J usage is TRBJ2-3, with a possible D match to TRBD1 (6 bases). The CDR3 covers 16 residues. Germline lookup yields CDR1 SGHDT and CDR2 YYEEEE. Trimming took 6 bases from V and 2 from J, leaving 19 bases between them.

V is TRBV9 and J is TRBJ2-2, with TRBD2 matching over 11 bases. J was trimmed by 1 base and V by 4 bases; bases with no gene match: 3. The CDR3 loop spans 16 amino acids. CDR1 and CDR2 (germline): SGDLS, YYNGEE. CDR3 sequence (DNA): TGTGCCAGCAGCTCCGGGACTAGCGGGAACACCGGGGAGCTGTTTTTT. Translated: CASSSGTSGNTGELFF.

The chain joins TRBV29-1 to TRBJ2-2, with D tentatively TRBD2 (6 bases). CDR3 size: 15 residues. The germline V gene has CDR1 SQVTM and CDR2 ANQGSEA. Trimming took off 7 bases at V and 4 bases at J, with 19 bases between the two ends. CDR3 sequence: CSAAARGLGTGELFF. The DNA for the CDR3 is TGCAGCGCTGCGGCCCGGGGGTTGGGCACCGGGGAGCTGTTTTTT.

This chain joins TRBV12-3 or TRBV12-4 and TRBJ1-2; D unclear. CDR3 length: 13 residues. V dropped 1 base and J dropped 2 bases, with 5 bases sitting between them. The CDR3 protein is CASSLGGNYGYTF. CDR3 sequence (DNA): TGTGCCAGCAGTTTAGGCGGAAACTATGGCTACACCTTC.

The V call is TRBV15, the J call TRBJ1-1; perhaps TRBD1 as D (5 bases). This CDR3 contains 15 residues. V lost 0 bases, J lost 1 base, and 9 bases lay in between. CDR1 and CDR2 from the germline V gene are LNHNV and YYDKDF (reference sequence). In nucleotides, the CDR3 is TGTGCCACCAGCAGAGAAAGGGGCCCGAACACTGAAGCTTTCTTT. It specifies CATSRERGPNTEAFF.

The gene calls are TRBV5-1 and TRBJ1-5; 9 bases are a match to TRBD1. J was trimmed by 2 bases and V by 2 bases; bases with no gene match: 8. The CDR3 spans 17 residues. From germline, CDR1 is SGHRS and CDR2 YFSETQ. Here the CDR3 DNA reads TGCGCCAGCAGCTTACAAACGGGACAGGGTGGCAATCAGCCCCAGCATTTT. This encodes CASSLQTGQGGNQPQHF.

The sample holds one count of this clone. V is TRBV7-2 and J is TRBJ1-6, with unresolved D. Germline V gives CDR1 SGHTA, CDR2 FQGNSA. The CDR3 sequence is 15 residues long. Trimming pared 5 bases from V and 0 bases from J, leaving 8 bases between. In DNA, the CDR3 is TGTGCCAGCAGCCCCTCTCTCTCCTATAATTCACCCCTCCACTTT. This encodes CASSPSLSYNSPLHF.

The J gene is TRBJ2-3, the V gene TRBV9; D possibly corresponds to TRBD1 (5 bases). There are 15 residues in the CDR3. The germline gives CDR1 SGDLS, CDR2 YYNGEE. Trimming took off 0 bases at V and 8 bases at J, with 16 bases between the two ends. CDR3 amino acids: CASSVVDGAEGTQYF. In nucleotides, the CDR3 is TGTGCCAGCAGCGTAGTCGATGGGGCAGAAGGTACGCAGTATTTT.

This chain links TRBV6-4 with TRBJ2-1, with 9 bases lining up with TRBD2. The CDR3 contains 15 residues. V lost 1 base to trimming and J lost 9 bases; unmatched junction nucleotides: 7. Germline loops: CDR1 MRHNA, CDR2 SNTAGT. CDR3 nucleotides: TGTGCCAGCAGTGACTGGAGCGGGGGGAAGAGTGAGCAGTTCTTC. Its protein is CASSDWSGGKSEQFF.

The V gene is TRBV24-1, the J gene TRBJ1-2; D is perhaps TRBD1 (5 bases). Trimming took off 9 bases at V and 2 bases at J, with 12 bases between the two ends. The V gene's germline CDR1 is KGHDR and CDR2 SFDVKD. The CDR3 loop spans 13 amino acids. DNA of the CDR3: TGTGCCACCTCAGCGGGGGGGAACTATGGCTACACCTTC. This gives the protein CATSAGGNYGYTF.